This TCR beta chain was sequenced for a study of CD8 T cells and mutated HIV epitopes (dated by TCRdb to the early 2020s). For the study in its entirety: With the exception of one subject, all chronically infected subjects were antiretroviral therapy naive. TL10, KY11, RF10 and TY8 were used as the epitopes. This study sequenced single-cell TCR alpha/beta chains from CD8+ T cells that recognized the non-adapted (NAE) and adapted (AE) forms of four HIV Nef epitopes. Not every subject was tested for the same epitope, and only RF10 was examined in both acute and chronic HIV infection. The cohort comprised seven chronically and four acutely HIV-infected subjects. Of 165 screened subjects, only a subset met the criteria for sorting epitope-specific T cells.

The CDR3 starts with the cysteine, ends with the phenylalanine, and has 14 residues. Only the CDR3 DNA stays, 42 bases, in frame from base 1. The germline ends are 11 bases apart after V is trimmed by 4 bases and J by 1 base. Based on the germline V gene (reference sequence), the CDR1 and CDR2 sequences are SGHKS and YYEKEE. Remarks on this clonotype: The clone's antigen remains unknown. No base quality information exists; no much larger clone differs at one position.

Paper-wide results and their limitations: Only the acutely infected subjects showed single-reactive CD8+ T cells, which suggests possible clonal selection between acute and chronic infection. Only cells that had both an alpha and a beta chain were included, and some wells contained multiple alpha and beta chain CDR3s. The main limitations were acknowledged to be the small number of subjects and the diverse clinical presentations of the subjects. Higher clonality was observed in dual tetramer+ cells from chronic subjects than in those from acute subjects (mean difference approximately 0.3), although the study was underpowered for detection of a significant difference. In chronic infection, almost complete overlap appeared to be present between the CD8+ TCR repertoires recognising the NAE and AE forms, indicating that the clonotypes were largely cross-reactive.

The time point label, as the study defines it: sampled during chronic HIV-1 infection. Peptide stimulation included anti-CD28 and anti-CD49d co-stimulation, and activated CD8+ T cells were sorted as CD69+CD137+. KY11-specific CD8+ T cells were identified only by peptide stimulation because HLA class I tetramers were unavailable for this epitope. Activated CD8+ T cells were obtained by stimulating PBMCs overnight for approximately 20 hours with NAE or AE peptide at 0.85 to 1 ug/mL. Peripheral blood mononuclear cells were isolated by Ficoll density gradient separation from leukapheresis or whole blood and were subsequently cryopreserved. A BD FACS Aria III was used to sort single CD8+ T cells into 96-well plates that contained lysis buffer. To prepare the library, single-cell sequencing was applied. Single-cell cDNA was generated by a method adapted from Smart-seq2 and MARS-Seq, in which oligo-dT primers with well-specific UMIs and KAPA HiFi first-round PCR were used. Pooled first-round products underwent nested PCR with template-switch oligo forward primers and barcoded reverse primers specific to the TCR alpha and beta chains. Products were purified with AMPure XP, were indexed with TruSeq adapters, and were quantified with the KAPA Universal qPCR Library Quantification Kit. An Illumina MiSeq with 2x300 bp paired-end chemistry was used to sequence the TCR libraries. Under the source paper's analysis protocol: After quality filtering, reads were demultiplexed to wells and mapped to the TCRA and TCRB loci, after which clonotypes were assigned with MiXCR and analysis was performed in VGAS. A modified VDJfasta platform was used to deconvolute the TCR data. Analysis of CDR3 overlap between plates ruled out large-scale cross-plate contamination. Clonality was calculated as one minus the ratio of unique productive CDR3s to total productive CDR3s. TCRdb applied fastp at Q25 and MiXCR to the public reads, then kept only in-frame beta chains. One record per CDR3 amino acid sequence lists the most common genes and DNA. The V and J calls, along with clone size, are taken from TCRdb and not from the paper's own processing. The sample table holds around 590 distinct CDR3 sequences, of which roughly 46% were seen once. The biggest ten clones account for about 71% of the sample.

This TCR was sampled from a woman between 18 and 30 years old with HIV-1 infection. The material sequenced was CD8+ T cells from blood cultured with a non-adapted viral peptide, taken during chronic HIV-1 infection. The meaning of the sample's cell subset or site label: CD69+CD137+ cells after non-adapted KY11 peptide stimulation. In this chain, TRBV5-5 is recombined with TRBJ1-1; too little of a D gene remains to name it. The DNA sequence follows: TGTGCCAGCAGCGGGCCACTGGGGAACACTGAAGCTTTCTTT. Its translation reads: CASSGPLGNTEAFF. Here the CDR3 is joined to the reference TRBV5-5 and TRBJ1-1 genes, and the full variable domain is: DAGVTQSPTHLIKTRGQQVTLRCSPISGHKSVSWYQQVLGQGPQFIFQYYEKEERGRGNFPDRFSARQFPNYSSELNVNALLLGDSALYLCASSGPLGNTEAFFGQGTRLTVV.